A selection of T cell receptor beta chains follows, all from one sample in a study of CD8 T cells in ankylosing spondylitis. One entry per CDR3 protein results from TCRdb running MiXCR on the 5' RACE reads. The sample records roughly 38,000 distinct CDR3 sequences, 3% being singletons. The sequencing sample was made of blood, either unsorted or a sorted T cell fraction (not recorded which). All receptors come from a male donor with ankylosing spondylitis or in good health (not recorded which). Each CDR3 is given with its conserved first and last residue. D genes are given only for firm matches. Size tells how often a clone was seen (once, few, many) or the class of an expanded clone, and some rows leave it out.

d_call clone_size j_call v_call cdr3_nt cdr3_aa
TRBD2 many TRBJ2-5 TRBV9 TGTGCCAGCAGCGTAGGCCTGGCTAGCGGGGGAATGGGGGAGACCCAGTACTTC CASSVGLASGGMGETQYF
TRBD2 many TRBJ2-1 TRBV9 TGTGCCAGCAGCGTATCATCGGGGGGGCGTCTTTATAATGAGCAGTTCTTC CASSVSSGGRLYNEQFF
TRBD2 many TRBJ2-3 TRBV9 TGTGCCAGCAGCGGATCCGGGACTAGCGGCACAGATACGCAGTATTTT CASSGSGTSGTDTQYF
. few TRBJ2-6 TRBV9 TGTGCCAGCAGCACGGGACACCGGAACTCTGGGGCCAACGTCCTGACTTTC CASSTGHRNSGANVLTF
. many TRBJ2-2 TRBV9 TGTGCCAGCAGCGTAGACCAAGGAGTCGGGGAGCTGTTTTTT CASSVDQGVGELFF
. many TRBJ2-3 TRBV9 TGTGCCAGCAGCGCGCGGGGCCCCCCCACAGATACGCAGTATTTT CASSARGPPTDTQYF
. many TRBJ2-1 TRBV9 TGTGCCAGCAGCGTAGGAATGGGGAGTGAGCAGTTCTTC CASSVGMGSEQFF
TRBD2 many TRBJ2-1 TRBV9 TGTGCCAGCAGCCTTGGACTAGCGGACTACAATGAGCAGTTCTTC CASSLGLADYNEQFF
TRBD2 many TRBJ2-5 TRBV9 TGTGCCAGCAGCGTAGGACTAGCGGGGGGAGAGACCCAGTACTTC CASSVGLAGGETQYF
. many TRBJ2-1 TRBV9 TGTGCCAGCAGCGTAGAGTTAGGACCCACCCAGTTCTTC CASSVELGPTQFF
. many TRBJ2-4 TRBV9 TGTGCCAGCAGCGTAGCGGTAGGTCTCGAGAACATTCAGTACTTC CASSVAVGLENIQYF
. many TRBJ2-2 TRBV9 TGTGCCAGCAGCAACCGTTCGGGAATCCCCGGGGAGCTGTTTTTT CASSNRSGIPGELFF
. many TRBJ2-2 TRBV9 TGTGCCAGCAGCCCCCGGGGACGGACGAACACCGGGGAGCTGTTTTTT CASSPRGRTNTGELFF
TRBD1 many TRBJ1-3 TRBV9 TGTGCCAGCAGCGCGGGACAGGTATCCCCTGGCACCATATATTTT CASSAGQVSPGTIYF
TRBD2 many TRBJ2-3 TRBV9 TGTGCCAGCAGCGTCTTAGCGGGGGAAGCAGATACGCAGTATTTT CASSVLAGEADTQYF
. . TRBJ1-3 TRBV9 TGTGCCAGCAGCGTGGGCCAAAACTCTGGAAACACCATATATTTT CASSVGQNSGNTIYF
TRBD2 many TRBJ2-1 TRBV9 TGTGCCAGCAGCGTAGCGCTAGCGGGGTGGAGCTCCTACAATGAGCAGTTCTTC CASSVALAGWSSYNEQFF
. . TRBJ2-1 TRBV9 TGTGCCAGCAGCGTAGGCGCTGGGGCCAGGGCGGCTGAGCAGTTCTTC CASSVGAGARAAEQFF
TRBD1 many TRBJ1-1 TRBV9 TGTGCCAGCAGTCGAGGGGGCGGGAACACTGAAGCTTTCTTT CASSRGGGNTEAFF
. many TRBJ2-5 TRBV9 TGTGCCAGCAGCCGCAGTTTGTACCAAGAGACCCAGTACTTC CASSRSLYQETQYF
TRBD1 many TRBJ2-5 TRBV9 TGTGCCAGCAGCGTCGGGACAGAGGGCCATCGGACCCAGTACTTC CASSVGTEGHRTQYF
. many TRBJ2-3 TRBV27 TGTGCCAGCAGTTTAAGGACTAGCACAGATACGCAGTATTTT CASSLRTSTDTQYF
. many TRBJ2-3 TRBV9 TGTGCCAGCAGCGTACGGGTCTCGGAGTCAGATACGCAGTATTTT CASSVRVSESDTQYF
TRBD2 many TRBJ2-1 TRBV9 TGTGCCAGCAGCGCGAGTACTAGCGGACTCTACAATGAGCAGTTCTTC CASSASTSGLYNEQFF
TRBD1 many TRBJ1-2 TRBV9 TGTGCCAGCAGCGTAGAGGGACAGGGGAACTATGGCTACACCTTC CASSVEGQGNYGYTF
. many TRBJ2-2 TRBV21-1 TGTGCCAGCAGCAAAGGGGTCATTAGCGGGGGGAACACCGGGGAGCTGTTTTTT CASSKGVISGGNTGELFF
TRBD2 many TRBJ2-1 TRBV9 TGTGCCAGCGGGACTAGCGGGTATACCTACAATGAGCAGTTCTTC CASGTSGYTYNEQFF
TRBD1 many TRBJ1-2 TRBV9 TGTGCCAGCAGCGTAGGTCAGGGGGCGACTCGATATGGCTACACCTTC CASSVGQGATRYGYTF
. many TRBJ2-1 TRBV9 TGTGCCAGCAGCGTAGGGGACTCTCGGGACAATGAGCAGTTCTTC CASSVGDSRDNEQFF
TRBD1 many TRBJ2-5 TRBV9 TGTGCCAGCAGCGGAGTCGGGACAGTCCAAGAGACCCAGTACTTC CASSGVGTVQETQYF
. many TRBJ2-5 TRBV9 TGTGCCAGCAGCGTAGGGCAAGAGACCCAGTACTTC CASSVGQETQYF
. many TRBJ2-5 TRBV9 TGTGCCAGCAGCCCAGGACTAGGGGGGCAGGAGACCCAGTACTTC CASSPGLGGQETQYF
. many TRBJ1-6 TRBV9 TGTGCCAGCAGCCCCGAGCAGGTTACGAATTCACCCCTCCACTTT CASSPEQVTNSPLHF
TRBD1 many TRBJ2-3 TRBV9 TGTGCCAGCAGCCCCCGGACAGGGGGCACAGATACGCAGTATTTT CASSPRTGGTDTQYF
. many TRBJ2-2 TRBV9 TGTGCCAGCAGCGTGGTAGAGGCCGGGGAGCTGTTTTTT CASSVVEAGELFF
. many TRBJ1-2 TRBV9 TGTGCCAGCAGCGTAGCTGTGGGAGTTGGCTACACCTTC CASSVAVGVGYTF
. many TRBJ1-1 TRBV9 TGTGCCAGCAGCGTAGCTCAGAAGAACACTGAAGCTTTCTTT CASSVAQKNTEAFF
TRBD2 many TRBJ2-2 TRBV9 TGTGCCAGCAGTGTGGGTGGCGGGAGCCCCGGGGAGCTGTTTTTT CASSVGGGSPGELFF
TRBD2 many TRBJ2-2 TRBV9 TGTGCCAGCAGCGTTGCGGGAGGGCCTGGAACCGGGGAGCTGTTTTTT CASSVAGGPGTGELFF
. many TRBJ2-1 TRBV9 TGTGCCAGCAGCGTAGGTAATCCAGTCGATAGGCGTGAGCAGTTCTTC CASSVGNPVDRREQFF
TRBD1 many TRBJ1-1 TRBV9 TGTGCCAGCAGCGCTCGAGGGGGCTTCACTGAAGCTTTCTTT CASSARGGFTEAFF
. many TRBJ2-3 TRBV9 TGTGCCAGCAGCGGGACTGAAAGCACAGATACGCAGTATTTT CASSGTESTDTQYF
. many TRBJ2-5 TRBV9 TGTGCCAGCAGTTGGGACCAGGGGAAAGAGACCCAGTACTTC CASSWDQGKETQYF
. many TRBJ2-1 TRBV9 TGTGCCAGCAGCGTCAATAGCGTCAATGAGCAGTTCTTC CASSVNSVNEQFF
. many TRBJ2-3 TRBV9 TGTGCCAGCAGCGTTGGGACGGGATACAGCACAGATACGCAGTATTTT CASSVGTGYSTDTQYF
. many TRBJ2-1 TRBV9 TGTGCCAGCAGCGTAGAGGGCCTCGTACGGGGGAGTGAGCAGTTCTTC CASSVEGLVRGSEQFF
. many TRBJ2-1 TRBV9 TGTGCCAGCAGCGTGAGTAATGAGCAGTTCTTC CASSVSNEQFF
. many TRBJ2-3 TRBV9 TGTGCCAGCGCGGGGGGACAGGGAAGCACAGATACGCAGTATTTT CASAGGQGSTDTQYF
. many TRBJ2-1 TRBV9 TGTGCCAGCAGTGAGGGACTCAGCTCCTACAATGAGCAGTTCTTC CASSEGLSSYNEQFF
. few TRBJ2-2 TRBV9 TGTGCCAGCAGCGTAGAAAACGTGCCCGGGGAGCTGTTTTTT CASSVENVPGELFF
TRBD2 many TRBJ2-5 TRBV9 TGTGCCAGCAGCGTAGCGGGGGGAGAGACCCAGTACTTC CASSVAGGETQYF
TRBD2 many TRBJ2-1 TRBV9 TGTGCCAGCAGCGAACTAGCGGGGACCTACAATGAGCAGTTCTTC CASSELAGTYNEQFF
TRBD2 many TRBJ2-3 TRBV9 TGTGCCAGCAGCGCCCTAGCGGGAAGCACAGATACGCAGTATTTT CASSALAGSTDTQYF
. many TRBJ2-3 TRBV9 TGTGCCAGCAGCGGACAACAGGCCCCGGATACGCAGTATTTT CASSGQQAPDTQYF
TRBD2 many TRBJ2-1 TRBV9 TGTGCCAGCAGCCCCCGGACTAGCGGGAATGAGCAGTTCTTC CASSPRTSGNEQFF
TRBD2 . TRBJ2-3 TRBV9 TGTGCCAGCAGCCCCCCGGGACTAGCGGGGGGGGGGTCAGATACGCAGTATTTT CASSPPGLAGGGSDTQYF
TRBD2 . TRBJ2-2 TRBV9 TGTGCCAGCGGCCGGACTAGCGGGTCAACCGGGGAGCTGTTTTTT CASGRTSGSTGELFF